This T cell receptor beta chain was identified in a study of blood T cell repertoires in COVID-19. Overall study: The United States, Italy and Spain were the sources of the acute and convalescent COVID-19 samples. In each case, the material was cDNA or gDNA derived from T cells, B-cell-depleted T cells, or PBMCs.

Authors' data handling: Quantification of nucleated cells was approximated via reference gene primer amplification. Measured with immunoSEQ multiplex PCR; TCRdb has only the in-frame clones, and not every one. The V and J calls and clone size are taken from that table; D and trimming were inferred from the DNA. Of 150,000 to 200,000 clones in the sample, roughly nine tenths were seen once. V shed 5 bases, J shed 3 bases, and the junction held 12 bases outside the gene matches. This CDR3 spans 17 amino acids. Germline-derived CDR1 and CDR2 are SGHVS and FQNEAQ. V usage is TRBV7-8 and J usage is TRBJ1-1; 10 bases align to TRBD1. The receptor's source is a man aged 70 or older with active or convalescent COVID-19. The specimen was peripheral blood. This chain's CDR3 is CASSLTGTGEFDTEAFF. The DNA of the CDR3 is TGTGCCAGCAGCCTAACCGGGACAGGGGAGTTTGACACTGAAGCTTTCTTT.